This T cell receptor beta chain was obtained from a study of shared clonotypes between healthy human individuals. In regard to this clone: Its antigen is undetermined.

Splitting of each subset's genomic DNA was done evenly across several immunoSEQ plates. In the study's own analysis: Junction-only sequences without quality scores came from ImmunoSEQ, so filtering differed. Assay used: immunoSEQ multiplex PCR; TCRdb lists only in-frame clones, some missing. V, J and clone size reflect that table, while D and trimming were determined from the DNA. The table includes roughly 2.4 million clones, almost 96% detected once. This CDR3 contains 12 residues. The germline gives CDR1 GTSNPN, CDR2 SVGIG (reference sequence). The ends were cut back, 2 bases at V and 8 bases at J, with 12 bases in the middle. Study-level results: The expectation was that sequencing depth would affect clonotype sharing among donors.

This receptor was taken from a man younger than 30 in good health. The chain combines TRBV30 with TRBJ1-2; the D is unclear. Sequenced: naive CD4+ T cells sorted from blood. Described subset: CD45RA+ positively selected. CDR3 sequence (DNA): TGTGCCTGGAGTTTTCAAGCTGTAGGCTACACCTTC. It is translated as CAWSFQAVGYTF.